These 31 T cell receptor beta chains originate from one sample sequenced in a study of T-cell memory formation after mild COVID-19 (TCRdb year 2021). Library prep was done by 5' RACE. Sequencing was performed on an Illumina NovaSeq 6000. TCRdb applied fastp at Q25 and MiXCR to the public reads, then kept only in-frame beta chains. Each entry merges the rows of one CDR3 protein and shows their most common DNA and genes. Across this sample there are some 120,000 distinct CDR3 sequences, with approximately 15% seen only once. 14% of the sample is in the top ten clones. Sequenced material: PBMCs or a T cell subset sorted from them (not recorded which). These receptors were collected from an adult woman who had mild COVID-19 (a few samples of this study predate the infection). The sample titles of this study are shuffled in the database, so cell type and time point are left out; the donor was told from shared clones.

V is TRBV12-3 or TRBV12-4 and J is TRBJ1-1, with 12 positions matching TRBD1. After removal of 3 bases from V and 4 bases from J, the junction contained 9 bases not matched to a gene. The CDR3 has 17 residues. For the CDR3, the DNA is TGTGCCAGCAGTTTTCTCCGGGACAGGGGGCTAGGCACTGAAGCTTTCTTT. Amino acids: CASSFLRDRGLGTEAFF.

The V gene is TRBV29-1, the J gene TRBJ2-7; D may be TRBD2 (6 bases). This CDR3 spans 12 amino acids. Trimming removed 3 bases from V and 3 bases from J, with 9 bases in between. Germline loops: CDR1 SQVTM, CDR2 ANQGSEA. The CDR3 DNA sequence: TGCAGCGTTGAGGACGGGAGCTACGAGCAGTACTTC. Protein: CSVEDGSYEQYF.

V gene TRBV6-5 combines with J gene TRBJ1-3, with 7 nucleotides matching TRBD1. This CDR3 region has 15 residues. CDR1 and CDR2 (germline): MNHEY, SVGAGI. Trimming cost V 0 bases and J 3 bases; bases outside gene matches: 2. The DNA of the CDR3 is TGTGCCAGCAGTTACTCTACAGGGGTTGGAAACACCATATATTTT. This gives the protein CASSYSTGVGNTIYF.

The chain employs TRBV6-1 and TRBJ2-3; either TRBD1 or TRBD2 may supply D (5 bases each). Trimming removed 6 bases at V and 2 bases at J, with 9 bases between. The CDR3 extends over 13 amino acids. Germline V gene sequence: CDR1 MNHNS, CDR2 SASEGT. CDR3 bases: TGTGCCAGCAGGGGACCGGCCACAGATACGCAGTATTTT. This gives the protein CASRGPATDTQYF.

The chain carries TRBV6-2 or TRBV6-3 and TRBJ2-1, with 9 positions matching TRBD2. This CDR3 is built from 16 residues. CDR1 is MNHEY and CDR2 is SVGEGT in the germline V gene. J gave up 0 bases and V 10 bases, and 10 bases lay outside the gene matches. The CDR3 coding sequence is TGTGCCACGACCGGGACTAGCTTCTTCTCCTACAATGAGCAGTTCTTC. It specifies CATTGTSFFSYNEQFF.

This clonotype was observed many times. The chain couples TRBV3-1 to TRBJ2-3, with D unresolved. The CDR3 has 16 residues. V lost 4 bases to trimming and J lost 2 bases, with 16 bases between them. The germline V gene encodes CDR1 LGHDT and CDR2 YNNKEL (reference sequence). CDR3 nucleotide sequence: TGTGCCAGCAGCCCCCGATGGACCGAGTTCACAGATACGCAGTATTTT. It encodes CASSPRWTEFTDTQYF.

This clonotype showed up just a few times. This chain links TRBV4-1 with TRBJ2-5, with D perhaps TRBD2 (5 bases). The CDR3 extends over 14 amino acids. V was trimmed by 6 bases and J by 5 bases, leaving 16 bases between them. The germline V gene has CDR1 MGHRA and CDR2 YSYEKL. CDR3 DNA sequence: TGCGCCAGCAGTGAAACCGGCGGAGGTGAGACCCAGTACTTC. This translates into CASSETGGGETQYF.

The sample holds a few counts of this clonotype. The chain recombines TRBV11-3 with TRBJ2-1; 9 bases line up with TRBD2. Germline V gene sequence: CDR1 SGHNT, CDR2 YENEEA. CDR3 size: 18 residues. V shed 0 bases and J 4 bases; nucleotides not matched to a gene: 10. The CDR3 bases are TGTGCCAGCAGCTTAGATACGACTAGCGGCTTTGGGTACAATGAGCAGTTCTTC. The encoded protein is CASSLDTTSGFGYNEQFF.

The V gene is TRBV7-6, the J gene TRBJ2-7, with no clear D. Trimming left V 0 bases short and J 3 bases short, with 9 bases between. The CDR3 runs to 14 residues. CDR1 and CDR2 (germline): SGHVS, FNYEAQ. The CDR3, as DNA: TGTGCCAGCAGCTTAGCGAGTCAAAGCTACGAGCAGTACTTC. Translated, it gives CASSLASQSYEQYF.

This chain links TRBV2 with TRBJ2-3; D gene uncertain. V lost 2 bases and J 6 bases, leaving 9 bases between the germline ends. This CDR3 has 13 amino acids. CDR1 and CDR2 from the germline V gene are SNHLY and FYNNEI. This CDR3 reads CASSEYYSDTQYF. CDR3 nucleotides: TGTGCCAGCAGTGAATATTACTCGGATACGCAGTATTTT.

The chain recombines TRBV25-1 with TRBJ1-1; no clear D gene. The V gene lost 2 bases and the J gene lost 1 base, with 2 bases spanning the gap. CDR1 MGHDK and CDR2 SYGVNS come from the germline V gene. The CDR3 sequence is 12 residues long. In nucleotides, the CDR3 is TGTGCCAGCAGTGAAGGGAACACTGAAGCTTTCTTT. This translates into CASSEGNTEAFF. Drawing the rest from reference TRBV25-1 and TRBJ1-1, the complete variable domain is EADIYQTPRYLVIGTGKKITLECSQTMGHDKMYWYQQDPGMELHLIHYSYGVNSTEKGDLSSESTVSRIRTEHFPLTLESARPSHTSQYLCASSEGNTEAFFGQGTRLTVV.

This clonotype has just a few counts. The rearrangement uses TRBV7-9 and TRBJ1-1; D is unclear. The CDR3 is 12 residues long. CDR1 SEHNR and CDR2 FQNEAQ come from the germline V gene (reference sequence). Trimming took off 7 bases at V and 5 bases at J, with 11 bases between the two ends. In DNA, the CDR3 is TGTGCCAGCACTAACCGGGAAACTGAAGCTTTCTTT. It specifies CASTNRETEAFF.

This clonotype was seen a single time. V is TRBV12-3 or TRBV12-4 and J is TRBJ2-5; 8 bases agree with TRBD1. V gave up 6 bases and J gave up 1 base; unmatched junction bases: 4. The CDR3 has 14 residues. DNA of the CDR3: TGTGCCAGCAGCCGGACAGGGTCCCAAGAGACCCAGTACTTC. Protein: CASSRTGSQETQYF.

The rearrangement links TRBV29-1 to TRBJ2-7; D not certain. Trimming stripped 6 bases from V and 2 bases from J, with 11 bases between. Germline loops: CDR1 SQVTM, CDR2 ANQGSEA. The CDR3 has 12 amino acids. The CDR3 loop reads CSVAPGTYEQYF. CDR3 sequence (DNA): TGCAGCGTGGCGCCAGGAACCTACGAGCAGTACTTC.

This chain connects TRBV6-5 to TRBJ1-2; TRBD1 might be the D (5 bases). The CDR3 extends over 14 amino acids. V was cut by 8 bases and J by 8 bases, with 21 bases left in between. Germline values: CDR1 MNHEY, CDR2 SVGAGI. CDR3: CASALQSAGWGYTF. The CDR3 DNA reads TGTGCCAGCGCCCTCCAGTCGGCAGGGTGGGGCTACACCTTC.

V and J are TRBV4-3 and TRBJ2-3; D unclear. Germline V gene sequence: CDR1 LGHNA, CDR2 YSLEER. The length of the CDR3 is 14 residues. Trimming shortened V by 0 bases and J by 0 bases, and 4 bases separated the two germline ends. The DNA for the CDR3 is TGCGCCAGCAGCCAAGACAGCAGCACAGATACGCAGTATTTT. Translating gives CASSQDSSTDTQYF.

The chain is built from TRBV7-3 and TRBJ2-3; 10 nucleotides match TRBD2. The CDR3 loop spans 15 amino acids. V trimming: 5 bases; J trimming: 4 bases; junction bases outside the gene matches: 6. Germline loops: CDR1 SGHTA, CDR2 FQGTGA. Here the CDR3 reads CASSPSGRGSDTQYF. The CDR3 DNA follows: TGTGCCAGCAGCCCTAGCGGGAGAGGCTCAGATACGCAGTATTTT.

V gene TRBV18 combines with J gene TRBJ2-5, with D maybe TRBD2 (5 bases). The germline V and J ends were trimmed by 0 bases and 1 base, with 6 bases remaining between them. Germline CDR1 is KGHSH and CDR2 is LQKENI. This CDR3 spans 14 amino acids. The CDR3 DNA follows: TGTGCCAGCTCACCACCCAGCGGCCAAGAGACCCAGTACTTC. Translated, it gives CASSPPSGQETQYF. Full variable domain (rest looked up from reference TRBV18 and TRBJ2-5): NAGVMQNPRHLVRRRGQEARLRCSPMKGHSHVYWYRQLPEEGLKFMVYLQKENIIDESGMPKERFSAEFPKEGPSILRIQQVVRGDSAAYFCASSPPSGQETQYFGPGTRLLVL.

The V gene is TRBV5-1, the J gene TRBJ2-2, with 7 bases identical to TRBD1. Germline V gives CDR1 SGHRS, CDR2 YFSETQ. CDR3 length: 18 amino acids. After removal of 3 bases from V and 3 bases from J, the junction contained 14 bases not matched to a gene. The CDR3 DNA sequence: TGCGCCAGCAGCTCCATCCCCCCGACAGGGCGACACACCGGGGAGCTGTTTTTT. Residues: CASSSIPPTGRHTGELFF.

Only a few counts were recorded for this clonotype. The chain uses TRBV27 and TRBJ2-1; D unresolved. Trimming cost V 2 bases and J 4 bases, with 6 bases left between them. This CDR3 has 13 residues. The germline V gene has CDR1 MNHEY and CDR2 SMNVEV (reference sequence). CDR3 nucleotide sequence: TGTGCCAGCAGTTTAGCCGGTTACAATGAGCAGTTCTTC. This encodes CASSLAGYNEQFF.

The chain recombines TRBV7-8 with TRBJ2-3; D is undetermined. Germline V gene data show CDR1 as SGHVS and CDR2 as FQNEAQ. Between the trimmed V and J ends, which lost 5 bases and 0 bases, there was a span of 18 bases. The CDR3 contains 17 residues. CDR3 protein: CASSLNPAATSTDTQYF. The CDR3 bases are TGTGCCAGCAGCCTAAATCCCGCGGCGACGAGCACAGATACGCAGTATTTT.

This clonotype was observed a few times. The chain has TRBV10-3 and TRBJ2-1; 10 bases are a match to TRBD1. V lost 7 bases, J lost 4 bases, and 7 bases stayed unmatched. This CDR3 contains 15 residues. The germline V gene has CDR1 ENHRY and CDR2 SYGVKD. The CDR3: CAIMRQGARYNEQFF. In DNA, the CDR3 is TGTGCCATCATGAGACAGGGGGCGCGGTACAATGAGCAGTTCTTC.

This clonotype was counted between two and nine times. The V gene is TRBV7-2, the J gene TRBJ2-3, with TRBD2 matching over 8 bases. The CDR3 spans 15 residues. V shed 5 bases, J shed 0 bases, and the junction held 4 bases outside the gene matches. Germline CDR1 SGHTA, CDR2 FQGNSA. The DNA for the CDR3 is TGTGCCAGCAGCATACGGGGGGGGAGCACAGATACGCAGTATTTT. Amino acids: CASSIRGGSTDTQYF.

The chain uses TRBV18 and TRBJ2-1, with TRBD1 identical over 7 bases. The length of the CDR3 is 14 residues. The germline V gene encodes CDR1 KGHSH and CDR2 LQKENI. V lost 6 bases and J lost 4; bases outside the gene matches: 6. CDR3 in amino acids: CASSRTGFYNEQFF. The CDR3 coding sequence is TGTGCCAGCTCCCGGACAGGATTTTACAATGAGCAGTTCTTC.

This clonotype was seen at least ten times. J is TRBJ2-1 and V is TRBV4-3; D perhaps matches TRBD2 (6 bases). With 0 bases removed from V and 1 base from J, the gap between germline ends came to 16 bases. The CDR3 runs 18 residues. The germline CDR1 and CDR2 sequences are LGHNA and YSLEER. DNA of the CDR3: TGCGCCAGCAGCCAAGAGCGAGGTACCGGGAGTTCCTACAATGAGCAGTTCTTC. Amino acids: CASSQERGTGSSYNEQFF.

This clonotype was seen more than once but under ten times. The rearrangement joins TRBV12-3 or TRBV12-4 to TRBJ1-2, with D perhaps matching TRBD1 (5 bases). The CDR3 is 13 residues long. Trimming stripped 6 bases from V and 2 bases from J, with 10 bases between. CDR3 sequence: CASRGEGNYGYTF. In nucleotides, the CDR3 is TGTGCCAGCAGAGGAGAGGGGAACTATGGCTACACCTTC.

The chain carries TRBV10-3 and TRBJ2-5, with 7 bases identical to TRBD1. The CDR3 length is 16 residues. J gave up 4 bases and V 1 base, and 9 bases lay outside the gene matches. The germline V gene encodes CDR1 ENHRY and CDR2 SYGVKD. The CDR3 protein is CAISEWSGGEGETQYF. Here the CDR3 DNA reads TGTGCCATCAGTGAGTGGTCAGGGGGTGAGGGAGAGACCCAGTACTTC.

The CDR3 nucleotides are TGCGCCAGCACCATAGGGGGCTTCAGCACAGATACGCAGTATTTT. Its protein product is CASTIGGFSTDTQYF. The gene calls are TRBV5-1 and TRBJ2-3; 7 bases are a match to TRBD1. The CDR3 is made up of 15 amino acids. CDR1 and CDR2 from the germline V gene are SGHRS and YFSETQ. Unmatched junction bases numbered 7, after V lost 6 bases and J lost 0 bases.

V is TRBV30 and J is TRBJ1-2; D remains unclear. CDR3 size: 11 residues. V lost 0 bases and J 8 bases, leaving 7 bases between the germline ends. Germline lookup yields CDR1 GTSNPN and CDR2 SVGIG (reference sequence). CDR3 DNA sequence: TGTGCCTGGAGTGTACTGGGGGGCTACACCTTC. This translates into CAWSVLGGYTF.

This clonotype has more than one count but fewer than ten. The chain links TRBV30 to TRBJ2-3, with 8 bases aligning to TRBD2. CDR1 GTSNPN and CDR2 SVGIG come from the germline V gene (reference sequence). Trimming removed 0 bases from V and 5 bases from J; junction bases left unmatched: 10. This CDR3 comprises 16 residues. The chain's CDR3 is CAWSVHSGSSRDTQYF. The CDR3 DNA follows: TGTGCCTGGAGTGTACACAGCGGGAGTAGTAGAGATACGCAGTATTTT.

This clonotype has only a few counts. The V gene is TRBV5-1, the J gene TRBJ2-1; 9 bases are shared with TRBD1. The germline CDR1 and CDR2 sequences are SGHRS and YFSETQ. The CDR3 runs to 12 residues. J gave up 9 bases and V 3 bases, and 1 base lay outside the gene matches. The CDR3: CASSWDRVEQFF. DNA of the CDR3: TGCGCCAGCAGCTGGGACAGGGTTGAGCAGTTCTTC.